This entry is about one T cell receptor beta chain. These data are taken from a study of blood T cell repertoires in COVID-19. Produced via immunoSEQ multiplex PCR; TCRdb's table is partial and in-frame only. The top ten hold about 5.4% of the sample, which has roughly 330,000 clones, about 90% seen once. The CDR3 loop spans 13 amino acids. Germline V gene data show CDR1 as ENHRY and CDR2 as SYGVKD. V was shortened by 5 bases and J by 6 bases, with 13 bases between the two germline ends. The chain carries TRBV10-3 and TRBJ1-2, with no clear D. The sequence came from a woman under 40 who had recovered from COVID-19. Sequences were obtained from PBMCs or T cells enriched from blood (not recorded which). CDR3: CAISLEIPHGYTF. In DNA form, the CDR3 reads TGTGCCATCAGTCTAGAGATACCCCATGGCTACACCTTC.